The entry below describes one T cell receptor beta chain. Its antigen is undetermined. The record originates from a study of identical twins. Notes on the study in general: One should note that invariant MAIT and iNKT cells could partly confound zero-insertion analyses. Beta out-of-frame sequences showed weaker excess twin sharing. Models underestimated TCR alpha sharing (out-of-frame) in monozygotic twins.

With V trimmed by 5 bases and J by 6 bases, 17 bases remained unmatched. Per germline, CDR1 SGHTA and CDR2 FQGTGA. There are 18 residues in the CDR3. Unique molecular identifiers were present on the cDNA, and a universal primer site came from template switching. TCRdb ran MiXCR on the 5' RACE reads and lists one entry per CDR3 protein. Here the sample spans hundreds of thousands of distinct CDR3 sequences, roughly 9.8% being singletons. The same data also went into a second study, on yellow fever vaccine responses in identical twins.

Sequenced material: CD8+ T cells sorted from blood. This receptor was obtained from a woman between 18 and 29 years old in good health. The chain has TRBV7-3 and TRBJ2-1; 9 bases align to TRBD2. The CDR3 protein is CASSAHLGSGGMGNEQFF. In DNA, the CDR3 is TGTGCCAGCAGCGCCCACCTGGGTAGCGGGGGTATGGGCAATGAGCAGTTCTTC.